Each of the 23 T cell receptor beta chains below was sequenced from the same sample in a study of shared clonotypes between healthy human individuals. The data were produced by immunoSEQ multiplex PCR, yet TCRdb's version contains in-frame clones alone and is incomplete. The sample consists of hundreds of thousands of clones, roughly 72% of them appearing once. Source material: PBMCs. The receptors were gathered from a woman in her thirties or forties in good health. Some clones in this sample may be carry-over from other donors' samples.

This clone was detected only a few times. The rearrangement links TRBV30 to TRBJ1-2, with unresolved D. Trimming shortened V by 6 bases and J by 6 bases, and 23 bases separated the two germline ends. CDR1 and CDR2 from the germline V gene are GTSNPN and SVGIG (reference sequence). This CDR3 has 15 residues. The CDR3: CACLWCSGEVHGYTF. The CDR3 nucleotides read TGTGCCTGCCTCTGGTGTTCCGGTGAAGTCCATGGCTACACCTTC.

Notes on this clone: It differs at one base from a far larger clone, so likely a read error. The rearrangement links TRBV6-1 to TRBJ1-5; TRBD1 aligns across 7 bases. V lost 4 bases, J lost 9 bases, and 12 bases stayed unmatched. Germline V gives CDR1 MNHNS, CDR2 SASEGT. The CDR3 totals 15 residues. CDR3 amino acids: CASSGQTGHSLPQHF. The CDR3 DNA reads as TGTGCCAGCAGTGGGCAGACAGGGCATAGTCTGCCCCAGCATTTT.

This clone was counted a few times. This same CDR3 is encoded by further DNA sequences in the sample. The rearrangement links TRBV18 to TRBJ1-2; D not resolved. The CDR3 extends over 13 amino acids. Germline V gene data show CDR1 as KGHSH and CDR2 as LQKENI. Trimming removed 2 bases from V and 3 bases from J, with 7 bases in between. This CDR3 reads CASSPDPDYGYTF. Here the CDR3 DNA reads TGTGCCAGCTCACCAGATCCAGACTATGGCTACACCTTC.

The chain is built from TRBV23-1 and TRBJ2-3; 11 positions match TRBD2. TRBV23-1 is an open reading frame, and its role is uncertain. This CDR3 region has 17 residues. V gave up 3 bases and J gave up 3 bases; unmatched junction bases: 8. CDR3 loop: CASSQQKLAGETDTQYF. The CDR3 DNA reads as TGCGCCAGCAGTCAGCAAAAACTAGCGGGAGAAACAGATACGCAGTATTTT.

CDR3 nucleotide sequence: TGTGCCAGCAGCTTTTTCGGGGAGATAAAGACCCAGTACTTC. Amino acids: CASSFFGEIKTQYF. This chain uses TRBV7-9 with TRBJ2-5, with D perhaps matching TRBD2 (5 bases). Trimming removed 3 bases from V and 6 bases from J, with 14 bases in between. Germline loops: CDR1 SEHNR, CDR2 FQNEAQ (reference sequence). CDR3 length: 14 residues. Based on the CDR3 plus reference TRBV7-9 and TRBJ2-5, the full variable domain is DTGVSQNPRHKITKRGQNVTFRCDPISEHNRLYWYRQTLGQGPEFLTYFQNEAQLEKSRLLSDRFSAERPKGSFSTLEIQRTEQGDSAMYLCASSFFGEIKTQYFGPGTRLLVL.

This chain links TRBV29-1 with TRBJ2-2; D tentatively reads TRBD1 or TRBD2 (5 bases each). The V end lost 6 bases, the J end lost 6 bases, and 17 bases lay between the germline ends. The CDR3 consists of 14 residues. CDR1 is SQVTM, CDR2 ANQGSEA, per germline. CDR3 sequence: CSVIRDLDAGELFF. The CDR3 DNA reads as TGCAGCGTGATCCGGGACCTAGACGCCGGGGAGCTGTTTTTT.

A few counts support this clone. This chain uses TRBV27 with TRBJ2-2; D remains ambiguous. The CDR3 loop spans 11 amino acids. Per germline, CDR1 MNHEY and CDR2 SMNVEV (reference sequence). V dropped 3 bases and J dropped 6 bases, with 2 bases sitting between them. The CDR3 sequence is CASSFAGELFF. The CDR3 DNA is TGTGCCAGCAGTTTCGCCGGGGAGCTGTTTTTT.

This clone has just a few counts. The rearrangement uses TRBV6-6 and TRBJ2-1; possible D gene TRBD1, 5 bases. Looked up from germline, CDR1 is MNHNY and CDR2 is SVGAGI (reference sequence). V was trimmed by 2 bases and J by 3 bases, leaving 8 bases between them. The CDR3 has 14 amino acids. The CDR3 loop reads CASSYGDSYNEQFF. The CDR3 bases are TGTGCCAGCAGTTACGGTGACAGCTACAATGAGCAGTTCTTC.

The V call is TRBV11-2, the J call TRBJ2-1, with 11 bases fitting TRBD2. The CDR3 spans 15 residues. The germline V gene encodes CDR1 SGHAT and CDR2 FQNNGV. The junction had 8 bases not matched to a gene; V was cut back by 4 bases and J by 9 bases. The CDR3 sequence: CASSSGLAGPSEQFF. The CDR3 nucleotides are TGTGCCAGCAGCTCAGGACTAGCGGGCCCCTCTGAGCAGTTCTTC.

The V and J genes are TRBV28 and TRBJ2-1, with D possibly being TRBD2 (6 bases). CDR3 length: 15 residues. Germline loops: CDR1 MDHEN, CDR2 SYDVKM. V lost 5 bases and J 3 bases, leaving 14 bases between the germline ends. CDR3 loop: CASSDGRGFYNEQFF. CDR3 coding DNA: TGTGCCAGCAGTGACGGGAGAGGTTTCTACAATGAGCAGTTCTTC. Using reference TRBV28 and TRBJ2-1 for the parts outside the CDR3, the full variable domain is DVKVTQSSRYLVKRTGEKVFLECVQDMDHENMFWYRQDPGLGLRLIYFSYDVKMKEKGDIPEGYSVSREKKERFSLILESASTNQTSMYLCASSDGRGFYNEQFFGPGTRLTVL.

The V and J genes are TRBV5-4 and TRBJ2-7; possible D gene TRBD1, 7 bases. Deletions cut 0 bases from V and 5 bases from J, with 18 bases between. Germline CDR1 reads SGHNT; CDR2 reads YYREEE (reference sequence). This CDR3 has 16 residues. CDR3 sequence (DNA): TGTGCCAGCAGCTTGGCGGAGGGGAAAGGGGGCCACGAGCAGTACTTC. Its translation is CASSLAEGKGGHEQYF.

The J gene is TRBJ1-2, the V gene TRBV25-1; D is uncertain. This CDR3 has 13 amino acids. CDR1 MGHDK and CDR2 SYGVNS come from the germline V gene. V was pared by 4 bases and J by 1 base, with 7 bases between. CDR3 in amino acids: CASSAGSNYGYTF. In nucleotides, the CDR3 is TGTGCCAGCAGTGCGGGGAGTAACTATGGCTACACCTTC.

This clone was detected a few times. The J gene is TRBJ2-7, the V gene TRBV27, with 12 bases aligning to TRBD2. The junction had 11 bases not matched to a gene; V was cut back by 6 bases and J by 5 bases. CDR3 size: 16 residues. The germline V gene encodes CDR1 MNHEY and CDR2 SMNVEV (reference sequence). In nucleotides, the CDR3 is TGTGCCAGCAGGACTAGCGGGAGAAGAGGGGAAAACGAGCAGTACTTC. Amino acid sequence: CASRTSGRRGENEQYF.

Points on this clone: A single base is all that separates this from a far larger clone, so a read error is likely. Different DNA sequences within this sample yield the same CDR3. This chain links TRBV29-1 with TRBJ2-7; possibly TRBD1 for D (5 bases). Trimming removed 6 bases from V and 7 bases from J, with 25 bases in between. Germline CDR1 and CDR2: SQVTM and ANQGSEA. This CDR3 comprises 15 residues. The CDR3 DNA reads as TGCAGCGTAGCCTCAGGGCTTCTCGGGCTTAGGGAGCAGTACTTC. Translation: CSVASGLLGLREQYF.

The rearrangement links TRBV11-2 to TRBJ2-7; 7 bases match TRBD1. Germline V lookup: CDR1 SGHAT, CDR2 FQNNGV. This CDR3 has 17 amino acids. V was clipped by 0 bases and J by 1 base; unmatched bases: 9. For the CDR3, the DNA is TGTGCCAGCAGCTTAGATCCGGGACAGCCCAAGTCCTACGAGCAGTACTTC. This translates into CASSLDPGQPKSYEQYF.

V is TRBV5-1 and J is TRBJ1-1; D might be TRBD1 (6 bases). The V gene lost 5 bases and the J gene lost 0 bases, with 17 bases spanning the gap. The V gene's germline CDR1 is SGHRS and CDR2 YFSETQ. The CDR3 length is 16 residues. CDR3 region: CASSSSGGVVNTEAFF. The CDR3 DNA reads as TGCGCCAGCAGTTCATCGGGGGGCGTCGTGAACACTGAAGCTTTCTTT.

This clone has a handful of counts. Other DNA sequences in this specimen translate into the identical CDR3. J is TRBJ1-2 and V is TRBV18; a possible D gene is TRBD1 (6 bases). Germline V CDR1 and CDR2: KGHSH, LQKENI. Trimming stripped 2 bases from V and 4 bases from J, with 8 bases between. This CDR3 spans 13 amino acids. The CDR3 region is CASSPGQSYGYTF. The CDR3 nucleotides read TGTGCCAGCTCACCAGGACAGAGCTATGGCTACACCTTC.

On this clone: This may arise from a read error, as a much more abundant clone is one base away. The V gene is TRBV30, the J gene TRBJ2-3; maybe TRBD2 (6 bases). This CDR3 is built from 16 residues. Looked up from germline, CDR1 is GTSNPN and CDR2 is SVGIG (reference sequence). The V end lost 1 base, the J end lost 1 base, and 15 bases lay between the germline ends. CDR3 sequence: CAWSELGGVGTDTQYF. The CDR3 DNA sequence: TGTGCCTGGAGTGAATTGGGGGGAGTGGGCACAGATACGCAGTATTTT.

In its sample, this clone was seen once. Other nucleotide sequences in the sample specify the same CDR3. This chain links TRBV2 with TRBJ2-5; a weak D match, TRBD2 (5 bases). The CDR3 has 12 residues. The germline V gene has CDR1 SNHLY and CDR2 FYNNEI. With 4 bases removed from V and 5 bases from J, the gap between germline ends came to 8 bases. CDR3 in DNA: TGTGCCAGCAGTGGTTCGGGGGAGACCCAGTACTTC. Protein product: CASSGSGETQYF.

V gene TRBV6-6 combines with J gene TRBJ2-2; D is unclear. The V and J ends lost 2 bases and 3 bases respectively, with 4 bases between them. The V gene's germline CDR1 is MNHNY and CDR2 SVGAGI (reference sequence). The CDR3 is made up of 13 amino acids. In DNA form, the CDR3 reads TGTGCCAGCAGTTACACGGACACCGGGGAGCTGTTTTTT. Protein product: CASSYTDTGELFF.

In the case of this clone: In the same sample, other DNA sequences code for this CDR3. This rearrangement joins TRBV30 to TRBJ1-2; no reliable D call. V lost 4 bases and J lost 0, with 3 bases in between. This CDR3 region has 11 residues. Germline CDR1 and CDR2: GTSNPN and SVGIG (reference sequence). The DNA of the CDR3 is TGTGCCTGGACTACTAACTATGGCTACACCTTC. Translated, it gives CAWTTNYGYTF.

The chain links TRBV5-1 to TRBJ1-1; the match to TRBD1 covers 7 bases. V shed 5 bases and J 1 base; nucleotides not matched to a gene: 5. CDR1 is SGHRS and CDR2 is YFSETQ in the germline V gene. The CDR3 totals 14 residues. CDR3 DNA sequence: TGCGCCAGCAGTCAACAGGGGACGAACACTGAAGCTTTCTTT. Amino acid sequence: CASSQQGTNTEAFF.

This chain connects TRBV5-4 to TRBJ1-2; D perhaps matches TRBD1 (6 bases). The germline V and J ends were trimmed by 3 bases and 2 bases, with 14 bases remaining between them. Germline V CDR1 and CDR2: SGHNT, YYREEE (reference sequence). CDR3 length: 15 residues. The CDR3 sequence is CASSSALGQNYGYTF. CDR3 bases: TGTGCCAGCAGCTCAGCCCTCGGACAGAACTATGGCTACACCTTC. The full variable domain, completed using reference TRBV5-4 and TRBJ1-2, is ETGVTQSPTHLIKTRGQQVTLRCSSQSGHNTVSWYQQALGQGPQFIFQYYREEENGRGNFPPRFSGLQFPNYSSELNVNALELDDSALYLCASSSALGQNYGYTFGSGTRLTVV.